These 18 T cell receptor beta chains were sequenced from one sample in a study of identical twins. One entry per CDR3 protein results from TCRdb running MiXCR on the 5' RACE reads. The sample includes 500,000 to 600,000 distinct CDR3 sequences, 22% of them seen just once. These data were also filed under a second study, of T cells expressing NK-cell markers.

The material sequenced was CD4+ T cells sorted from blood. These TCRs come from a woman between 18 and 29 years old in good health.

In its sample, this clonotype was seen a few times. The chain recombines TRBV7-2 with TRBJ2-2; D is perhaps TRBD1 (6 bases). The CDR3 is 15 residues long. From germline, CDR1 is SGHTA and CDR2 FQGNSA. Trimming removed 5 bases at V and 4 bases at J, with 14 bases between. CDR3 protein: CASSAHGQLTGELFF. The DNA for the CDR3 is TGTGCCAGCAGCGCACATGGACAGCTCACCGGGGAGCTGTTTTTT.

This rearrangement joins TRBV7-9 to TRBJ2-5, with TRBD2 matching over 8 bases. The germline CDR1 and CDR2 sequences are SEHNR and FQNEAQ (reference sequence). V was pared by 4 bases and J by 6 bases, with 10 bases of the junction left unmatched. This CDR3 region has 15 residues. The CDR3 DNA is TGTGCCAGCAGCTCAAGCGCGGGACTAGGAAAGACCCAGTACTTC. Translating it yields CASSSSAGLGKTQYF.

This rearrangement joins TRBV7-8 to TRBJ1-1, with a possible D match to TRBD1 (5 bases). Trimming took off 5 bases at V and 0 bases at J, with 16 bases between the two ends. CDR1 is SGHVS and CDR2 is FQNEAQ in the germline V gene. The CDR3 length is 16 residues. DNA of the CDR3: TGTGCCAGCAGCCACAGATGGGACGGAGTGAACACTGAAGCTTTCTTT. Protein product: CASSHRWDGVNTEAFF.

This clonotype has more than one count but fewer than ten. The CDR3 loop reads CASSYSVGFAGGRGAFF. CDR3 bases: TGTGCCAGCAGTTACTCGGTCGGATTTGCCGGGGGGAGAGGAGCTTTCTTT. The chain links TRBV6-5 to TRBJ1-1, with a tentative D call TRBD1 (5 bases). The CDR3 extends over 17 amino acids. V was clipped by 0 bases and J by 10 bases, with 24 bases between them. Germline V gives CDR1 MNHEY, CDR2 SVGAGI.

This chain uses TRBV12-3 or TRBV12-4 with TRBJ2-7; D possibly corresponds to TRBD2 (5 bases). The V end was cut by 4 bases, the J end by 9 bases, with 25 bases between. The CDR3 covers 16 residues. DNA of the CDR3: TGTGCCAGCAGTTCTAAAACCCGGACTGGAGATGCCGGGCAGTACTTC. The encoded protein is CASSSKTRTGDAGQYF.

The CDR3 reads CALGRAGAYEQYF. In DNA, the CDR3 is TGTGCCCTAGGGAGGGCAGGAGCCTACGAGCAGTACTTC. The chain has TRBV7-8 and TRBJ2-7; 7 bases line up with TRBD2. J was trimmed by 2 bases and V by 11 bases; bases with no gene match: 9. CDR3 size: 13 residues. Per germline, CDR1 SGHVS and CDR2 FQNEAQ.

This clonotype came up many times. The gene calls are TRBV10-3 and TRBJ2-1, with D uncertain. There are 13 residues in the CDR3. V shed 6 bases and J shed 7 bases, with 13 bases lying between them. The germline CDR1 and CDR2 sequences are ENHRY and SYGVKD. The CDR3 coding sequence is TGTGCCATCAGCCGGTCGACAACAAATGAGCAGTTCTTC. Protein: CAISRSTTNEQFF.

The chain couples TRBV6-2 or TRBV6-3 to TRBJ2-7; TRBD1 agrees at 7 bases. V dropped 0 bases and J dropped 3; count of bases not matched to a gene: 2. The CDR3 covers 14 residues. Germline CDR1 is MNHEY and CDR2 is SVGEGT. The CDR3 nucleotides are TGTGCCAGCAGTTACTCGGGACAGTTCTACGAGCAGTACTTC. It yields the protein CASSYSGQFYEQYF.

The DNA of the CDR3 is TGCAGTGCTAGAGGGGGGCCCCCGCGGGGCCAAGAGACCCAGTACTTC. Protein product: CSARGGPPRGQETQYF. The genes are TRBV20-1 and TRBJ2-5; TRBD1 or TRBD2 may be the D gene (6 bases each). The CDR3 runs 16 residues. CDR1 and CDR2 (germline): DFQATT, SNEGSKA (reference sequence). Between the trimmed V and J ends, which lost 1 base and 1 base, there was a span of 16 bases.

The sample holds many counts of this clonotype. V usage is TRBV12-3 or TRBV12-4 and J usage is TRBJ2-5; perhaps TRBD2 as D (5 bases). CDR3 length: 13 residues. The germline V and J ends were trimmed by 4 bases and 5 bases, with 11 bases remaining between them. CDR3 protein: CASSYPSGETQYF. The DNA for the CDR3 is TGTGCCAGCAGTTATCCGAGCGGTGAGACCCAGTACTTC.

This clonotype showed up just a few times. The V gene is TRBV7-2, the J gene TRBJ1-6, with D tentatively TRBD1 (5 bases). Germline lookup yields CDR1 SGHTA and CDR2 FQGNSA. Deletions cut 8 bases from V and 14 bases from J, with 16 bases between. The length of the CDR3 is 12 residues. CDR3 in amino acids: CASGAALFSLHF. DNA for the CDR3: TGTGCCAGCGGGGCAGCTTTGTTTTCCCTCCACTTT.

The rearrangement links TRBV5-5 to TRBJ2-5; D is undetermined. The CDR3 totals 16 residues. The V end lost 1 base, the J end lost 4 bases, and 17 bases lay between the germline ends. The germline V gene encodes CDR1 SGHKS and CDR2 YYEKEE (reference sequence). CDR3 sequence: CASSLWIAKRGETQYF. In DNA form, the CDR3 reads TGTGCCAGCAGCTTGTGGATCGCGAAGAGAGGAGAGACCCAGTACTTC.

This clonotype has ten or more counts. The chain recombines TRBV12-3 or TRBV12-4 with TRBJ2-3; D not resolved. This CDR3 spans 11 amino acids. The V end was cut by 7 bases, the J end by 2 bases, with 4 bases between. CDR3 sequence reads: CASTYTDTQYF. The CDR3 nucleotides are TGTGCCAGCACCTACACAGATACGCAGTATTTT.

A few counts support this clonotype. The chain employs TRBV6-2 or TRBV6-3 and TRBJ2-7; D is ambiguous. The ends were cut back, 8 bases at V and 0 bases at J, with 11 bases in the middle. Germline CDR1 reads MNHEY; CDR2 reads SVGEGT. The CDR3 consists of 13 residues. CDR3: CASSLDTSYEQYF. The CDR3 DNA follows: TGTGCCAGCTCGCTTGACACCTCCTACGAGCAGTACTTC.

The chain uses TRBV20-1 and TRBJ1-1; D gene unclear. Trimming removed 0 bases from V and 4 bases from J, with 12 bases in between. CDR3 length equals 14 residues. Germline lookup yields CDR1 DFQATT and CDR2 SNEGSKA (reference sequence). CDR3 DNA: TGCAGTGCTAGAGATAGTGCGGTCGTCACTGAAGCTTTCTTT. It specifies CSARDSAVVTEAFF.

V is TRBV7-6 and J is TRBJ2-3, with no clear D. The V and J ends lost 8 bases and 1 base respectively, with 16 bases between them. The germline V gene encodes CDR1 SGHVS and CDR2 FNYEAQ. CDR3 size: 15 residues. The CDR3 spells CASRPTPRGTDTQYF. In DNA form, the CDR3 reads TGTGCCAGCCGCCCGACCCCCCGTGGCACAGATACGCAGTATTTT.

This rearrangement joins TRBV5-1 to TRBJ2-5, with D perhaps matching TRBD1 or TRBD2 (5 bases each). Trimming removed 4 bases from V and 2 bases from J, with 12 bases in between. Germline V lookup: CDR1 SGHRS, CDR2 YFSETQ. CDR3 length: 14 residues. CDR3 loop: CASSPPGRQETQYF. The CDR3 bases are TGCGCCAGCAGCCCCCCGGGGCGGCAAGAGACCCAGTACTTC.

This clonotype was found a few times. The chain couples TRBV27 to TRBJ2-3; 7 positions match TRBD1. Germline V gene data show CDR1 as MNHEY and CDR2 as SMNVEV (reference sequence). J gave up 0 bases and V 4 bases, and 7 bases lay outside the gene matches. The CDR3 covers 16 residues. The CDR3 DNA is TGTGCCAGCAGTTACAGGGGCCCGATCAGCACAGATACGCAGTATTTT. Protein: CASSYRGPISTDTQYF.